The 24 T cell receptor beta chains given below trace back to one sample, sequenced in a study of cytomegalovirus exposure and HLA in healthy donors. The PCR employed 60 Vbeta primers together with 13 Jbeta primers. Using immunoSEQ multiplex PCR, the repertoire was profiled, and TCRdb retains in-frame clones only, with some absent. Of 150,000 to 200,000 clones in the sample, roughly 85% were seen once. Sequences were obtained from PBMCs. These receptors were obtained from a middle-aged woman in good health and CMV-seronegative.

A few counts support this clone. CDR3 sequence reads: CASSEAVAGDEQYF. In DNA, the CDR3 is TGTGCCAGCAGTGAAGCGGTAGCGGGAGACGAGCAGTACTTC. The chain uses TRBV2 and TRBJ2-7, with 9 nucleotides matching TRBD2. The length of the CDR3 is 14 residues. In germline, CDR1 is SNHLY, CDR2 FYNNEI. Trimming took 0 bases from V and 5 from J; bases not matched to a gene: 2.

The V and J genes are TRBV12-5 and TRBJ1-5; no clear D. Trimming shortened V by 5 bases and J by 4 bases, and 15 bases separated the two germline ends. Germline V lookup: CDR1 LGHNT, CDR2 FRNRAP. CDR3 length equals 15 residues. The CDR3: CASGPTLGGNQPQHF. DNA of the CDR3: TGTGCTAGTGGTCCCACCTTAGGAGGTAATCAGCCCCAGCATTTT.

The chain combines TRBV27 with TRBJ1-2; 8 bases agree with TRBD1. This CDR3 has 13 residues. J lost 4 bases, V lost 4 bases, and 2 bases had no gene match. Germline CDR1 and CDR2: MNHEY and SMNVEV (reference sequence). The CDR3 DNA reads as TGTGCCAGCAGTTGGACAGGGTCCTATGGCTACACCTTC. This encodes CASSWTGSYGYTF.

The chain recombines TRBV19 with TRBJ2-5; 8 bases agree with TRBD2. The CDR3 length is 13 residues. In germline, CDR1 is LNHDA, CDR2 SQIVND (reference sequence). J gave up 5 bases and V 6 bases, and 5 bases lay outside the gene matches. This CDR3 reads CASSRREGETQYF. CDR3 bases: TGTGCCAGTAGCCGACGGGAGGGGGAGACCCAGTACTTC.

The V call is TRBV27, the J call TRBJ1-4; TRBD1 might be the D (6 bases). The germline V and J ends were trimmed by 8 bases and 5 bases, with 21 bases remaining between them. Germline lookup yields CDR1 MNHEY and CDR2 SMNVEV (reference sequence). This CDR3 is 16 amino acids long. The CDR3 sequence is CASGFGPGARNEKLFF. In DNA form, the CDR3 reads TGTGCCAGCGGCTTTGGTCCAGGGGCCCGCAATGAAAAACTGTTTTTT.

This clone was detected only once. This chain joins TRBV5-1 and TRBJ1-4, with TRBD1 as a possible D gene (5 bases). The CDR3 has 17 amino acids. The V end was cut by 2 bases, the J end by 3 bases, with 17 bases between. Per the germline V gene, CDR1 is SGHRS and CDR2 is YFSETQ. Here the CDR3 reads CASSLARRGGSNEKLFF. As DNA, the CDR3 is TGCGCCAGCAGCTTAGCTCGCCGTGGGGGGTCTAATGAAAAACTGTTTTTT.

The J gene is TRBJ2-7, the V gene TRBV13, with 7 bases lining up with TRBD1. There are 15 residues in the CDR3. After removal of 5 bases from V and 6 bases from J, the junction contained 13 bases not matched to a gene. The germline V gene encodes CDR1 PRHDT and CDR2 FYEKMQ (reference sequence). The CDR3, as DNA: TGTGCCAGCAGCCCGGGACAGACGATGACCCCCGAGCAGTACTTC. Translating it yields CASSPGQTMTPEQYF.

V gene TRBV29-1 combines with J gene TRBJ1-2, with 7 bases that match TRBD1. V lost 0 bases to trimming and J lost 5 bases; unmatched junction nucleotides: 6. The CDR3 sequence is 14 residues long. Germline CDR1 reads SQVTM; CDR2 reads ANQGSEA. The CDR3 loop reads CSVEDPGQLYGYTF. The CDR3 region has the DNA TGCAGCGTTGAAGACCCGGGACAGCTGTATGGCTACACCTTC.

The chain recombines TRBV25-1 with TRBJ2-4, with D maybe TRBD2 (6 bases). Germline V lookup: CDR1 MGHDK, CDR2 SYGVNS. The CDR3 sequence is 18 residues long. Trimming left V 4 bases short and J 1 base short, with 20 bases between. Here the CDR3 reads CASSGYTVSGPAKNIQYF. Written as DNA, the CDR3 is TGTGCCAGCAGTGGCTATACCGTAAGCGGGCCGGCCAAAAACATTCAGTACTTC.

The chain employs TRBV7-3 and TRBJ2-3, with D possibly being TRBD1 (5 bases). Germline V lookup: CDR1 SGHTA, CDR2 FQGTGA. The CDR3 contains 14 residues. V lost 2 bases and J lost 7, with 13 bases in between. This chain's CDR3 is CASSLSGRMNTQYF. The CDR3 DNA reads TGTGCCAGCAGCTTATCAGGGCGGATGAATACGCAGTATTTT.

The chain employs TRBV27 and TRBJ1-5; TRBD1 matches 8 bases. The CDR3 totals 16 residues. With 3 bases clipped from V and 1 base from J, the junction kept 5 bases outside the gene matches. In germline, CDR1 is MNHEY, CDR2 SMNVEV (reference sequence). DNA for the CDR3: TGTGCCAGCAGTTTCCGACAGGGGTTGAGCAATCAGCCCCAGCATTTT. It specifies CASSFRQGLSNQPQHF.

V and J are TRBV28 and TRBJ2-7; maybe TRBD2 (6 bases). Trimming left V 6 bases short and J 3 bases short, with 9 bases between. CDR1 is MDHEN and CDR2 is SYDVKM in the germline V gene. The CDR3 extends over 12 amino acids. The CDR3 coding sequence is TGTGCCAGCAGCGGGGGACTCTACGAGCAGTACTTC. This codes for CASSGGLYEQYF. Looking up the rest from reference TRBV28 and TRBJ2-7 gives the full variable domain: DVKVTQSSRYLVKRTGEKVFLECVQDMDHENMFWYRQDPGLGLRLIYFSYDVKMKEKGDIPEGYSVSREKKERFSLILESASTNQTSMYLCASSGGLYEQYFGPGTRLTVT.

The CDR3 spells CASSTNLEGFEAFF. CDR3 coding DNA: TGTGCCAGCAGCACGAATTTGGAGGGGTTTGAAGCTTTCTTT. The rearrangement links TRBV9 to TRBJ1-1; a weak D match, TRBD1 (5 bases). V was pared by 4 bases and J by 7 bases, with 17 bases between. The CDR3 totals 14 residues. Germline values: CDR1 SGDLS, CDR2 YYNGEE.

For the CDR3, the DNA is TGTGCCAGCAGCTTAGCTAGCAGCACGAACACTGAAGCTTTCTTT. Its translation: CASSLASSTNTEAFF. This sequence joins TRBV7-9 and TRBJ1-1; the D is unclear. The CDR3 runs 15 residues. V gave up 0 bases and J gave up 1 base, with 9 bases separating them. Germline CDR1 is SEHNR and CDR2 is FQNEAQ (reference sequence).

A word on this clone: In the same sample, other DNA sequences code for this CDR3. The genes are TRBV5-1 and TRBJ2-7; D is unresolved. Germline V gives CDR1 SGHRS, CDR2 YFSETQ. Trimming removed 0 bases from V and 0 bases from J, with 7 bases in between. The CDR3 covers 14 residues. DNA for the CDR3: TGCGCCAGCAGCTTGGGTCGGAGCTCCTACGAGCAGTACTTC. Protein: CASSLGRSSYEQYF. Supplemented by reference TRBV5-1 and TRBJ2-7, the full variable domain reads KAGVTQTPRYLIKTRGQQVTLSCSPISGHRSVSWYQQTPGQGLQFLFEYFSETQRNKGNFPGRFSGRQFSNSRSEMNVSTLELGDSALYLCASSLGRSSYEQYFGPGTRLTVT.

In DNA, the CDR3 is TGTGCCATCAGTGATCTATTGATCGGGGAGCTGTTTTTT. Its protein is CAISDLLIGELFF. The chain is built from TRBV10-3 and TRBJ2-2, with unresolved D. V lost 3 bases to trimming and J lost 7 bases, with 9 bases between them. CDR1 ENHRY and CDR2 SYGVKD come from the germline V gene. The CDR3 runs 13 residues.

This CDR3 is CASSQGTGDNQPQHF. The CDR3 nucleotides are TGTGCCAGCAGCCAGGGGACAGGGGATAATCAGCCCCAGCATTTT. The chain couples TRBV7-6 to TRBJ1-5; TRBD1 matches 10 bases. In germline, CDR1 is SGHVS, CDR2 FNYEAQ. The CDR3 has 15 amino acids. V lost 5 bases and J lost 4; bases outside the gene matches: 5. Full variable domain (outside the CDR3, taken from reference TRBV7-6 and TRBJ1-5): GAGVSQSPRYKVTKRGQDVALRCDPISGHVSLYWYRQALGQGPEFLTYFNYEAQQDKSGLPNDRFSAERPEGSISTLTIQRTEQRDSAMYRCASSQGTGDNQPQHFGDGTRLSIL.

As DNA, the CDR3 is TGTGCCAGCAGCTCGACAGGGGGCGGCGATCAGCCCCAGCATTTT. This encodes CASSSTGGGDQPQHF. The chain recombines TRBV5-6 with TRBJ1-5, with 10 bases that match TRBD1. Germline loops: CDR1 SGHDT, CDR2 YYEEEE. Trimming at V came to 3 bases and at J to 5 bases, leaving 5 bases not matched to a gene. The length of the CDR3 is 15 residues.

The chain joins TRBV18 to TRBJ2-7; no clear D. The germline V gene encodes CDR1 KGHSH and CDR2 LQKENI. Between the trimmed V and J ends, which lost 3 bases and 6 bases, there was a span of 18 bases. The CDR3 extends over 15 amino acids. The DNA of the CDR3 is TGTGCCAGCTCACCCCTAGAAAGTCCCCTATCCGAGCAGTACTTC. Translated, it gives CASSPLESPLSEQYF.

J is TRBJ2-7 and V is TRBV18; 11 bases are a match to TRBD1. The CDR3 has 15 amino acids. Looked up from germline, CDR1 is KGHSH and CDR2 is LQKENI. Trimming at V came to 2 bases and at J to 4 bases, leaving 4 bases not matched to a gene. The CDR3 bases are TGTGCCAGCTCACCAGGGACAGGGGGGAGGTACGAGCAGTACTTC. As protein: CASSPGTGGRYEQYF.

The chain links TRBV29-1 to TRBJ2-7; D may be TRBD1 (6 bases). The CDR3 has 12 residues. The V gene's germline CDR1 is SQVTM and CDR2 ANQGSEA. With 3 bases removed from V and 1 base from J, the gap between germline ends came to 7 bases. As DNA, the CDR3 is TGCAGCGTTGAGGGGGCATCCTACGAGCAGTACTTC. Translation: CSVEGASYEQYF.

The V and J genes are TRBV5-1 and TRBJ2-1; 8 bases agree with TRBD2. The CDR3 extends over 16 amino acids. Germline loops: CDR1 SGHRS, CDR2 YFSETQ. Trimming cost V 6 bases and J 4 bases; bases outside gene matches: 12. The chain's CDR3 is CASKERGTELYNEQFF. The DNA for the CDR3 is TGCGCCAGCAAGGAGCGGGGGACGGAACTTTACAATGAGCAGTTCTTC.

This clone came up once. The chain carries TRBV29-1 and TRBJ2-7; the match to TRBD2 covers 8 bases. Germline V CDR1 and CDR2: SQVTM, ANQGSEA. The CDR3 covers 11 residues. The CDR3 coding sequence is TGCGCGGGGGGCCCGGAGGGGGAGCAGTACTTC. Its protein is CAGGPEGEQYF.

The sample holds one count of this clone. CDR3 coding DNA: TGCGCCAGCAGCCGGCCTGGACAGGACAAATCCTACGAGCAGTACTTC. Protein product: CASSRPGQDKSYEQYF. The V call is TRBV4-1, the J call TRBJ2-7, with 7 bases fitting TRBD1. J lost 1 base, V lost 4 bases, and 10 bases had no gene match. This CDR3 region has 16 residues. Germline assignment: CDR1 MGHRA and CDR2 YSYEKL.